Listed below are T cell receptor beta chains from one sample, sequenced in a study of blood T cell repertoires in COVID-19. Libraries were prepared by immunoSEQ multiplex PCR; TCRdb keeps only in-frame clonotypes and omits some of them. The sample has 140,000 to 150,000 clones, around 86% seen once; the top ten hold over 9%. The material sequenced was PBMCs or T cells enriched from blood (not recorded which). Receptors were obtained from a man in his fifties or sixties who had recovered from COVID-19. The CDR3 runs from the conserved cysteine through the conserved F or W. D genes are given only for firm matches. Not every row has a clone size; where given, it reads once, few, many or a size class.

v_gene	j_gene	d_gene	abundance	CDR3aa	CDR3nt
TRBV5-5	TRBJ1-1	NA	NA	CASSFVPNTEAFF	TGTGCCAGCAGCTTCGTCCCGAACACTGAAGCTTTCTTT
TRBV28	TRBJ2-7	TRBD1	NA	CASSQGVSYEQYF	TGTGCCAGCAGTCAGGGGGTTAGCTACGAGCAGTACTTC
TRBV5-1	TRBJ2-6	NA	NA	CASSGVVRANVLTF	TGCGCCAGCAGCGGAGTCGTCCGAGCCAACGTCCTGACTTTC
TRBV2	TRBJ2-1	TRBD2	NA	CARTELAGVSYNEQFF	TGTGCCAGGACCGAGCTAGCGGGAGTCTCCTACAATGAGCAGTTCTTC
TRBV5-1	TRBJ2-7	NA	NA	CASSLGPGYYEQYF	TGCGCCAGCAGCTTGGGCCCGGGTTACTACGAGCAGTACTTC
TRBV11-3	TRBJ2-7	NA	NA	CASSLQAPTYEQYF	TGTGCCAGCAGCTTACAGGCTCCTACCTACGAGCAGTACTTC
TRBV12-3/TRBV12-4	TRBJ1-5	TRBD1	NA	CASSWAGGQPQHF	TGTGCCAGCAGTTGGGCAGGGGGGCAGCCCCAGCATTTT
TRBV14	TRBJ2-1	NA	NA	CASSRAGGWYEQFF	TGTGCCAGCAGCCGAGCTGGGGGGTGGTATGAGCAGTTCTTC
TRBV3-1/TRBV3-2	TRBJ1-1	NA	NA	CASSQGRGWGTERAFF	TGTGCCAGCAGCCAAGGTAGGGGATGGGGAACAGAACGAGCTTTCTTT
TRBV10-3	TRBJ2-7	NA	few	CAISPPRDPYEQYF	TGTGCCATCAGCCCCCCCAGGGATCCCTACGAGCAGTACTTC
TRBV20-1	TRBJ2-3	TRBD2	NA	CSASRGVPDTQYF	TGCAGTGCTAGTCGGGGGGTCCCAGATACGCAGTATTTT
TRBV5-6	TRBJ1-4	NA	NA	CASSLAGTGLIGDNEKLFF	TGTGCCAGCAGCTTGGCCGGAACAGGGCTTATCGGGGATAATGAAAAACTGTTTTTT
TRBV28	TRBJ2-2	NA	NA	CASGAIPGQNTGELFF	TGTGCCAGCGGAGCCATACCGGGACAAAACACCGGGGAGCTGTTTTTT
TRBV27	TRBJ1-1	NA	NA	CASSSLGDLAEAFF	TGTGCCAGCAGTTCTCTAGGGGACTTGGCTGAAGCTTTCTTT
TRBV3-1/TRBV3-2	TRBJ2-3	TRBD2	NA	CASSFRLTSGADTQYF	TGTGCCAGCAGCTTCCGCTTGACTAGCGGGGCAGATACGCAGTATTTT
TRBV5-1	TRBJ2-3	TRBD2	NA	CASSLGLAGVGTDTQYF	TGCGCCAGCAGCCTCGGACTAGCGGGGGTGGGCACAGATACGCAGTATTTT
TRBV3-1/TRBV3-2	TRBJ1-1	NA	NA	CASSRSQEAFF	TGTGCCAGCAGCCGGAGTCAAGAAGCTTTCTTT
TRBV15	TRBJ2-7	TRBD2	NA	CATSRITSGSSEQYF	TGTGCCACCAGCAGAATCACTAGCGGGTCTTCCGAGCAGTACTTC
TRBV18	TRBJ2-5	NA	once	CASSGGVETQYF	TGTGCCAGCTCAGGAGGGGTGGAGACCCAGTACTTC
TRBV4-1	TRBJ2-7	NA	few	CASSQEAGAYEQYF	TGCGCCAGCAGCCAAGAGGCAGGGGCCTACGAGCAGTACTTC
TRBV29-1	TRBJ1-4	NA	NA	CSVEIASLSEKLFF	TGCAGCGTTGAGATTGCGAGCTTAAGCGAAAAACTGTTTTTT
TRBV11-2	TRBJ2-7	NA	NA	CASSLVVIYEQYF	TGTGCCAGCAGCTTAGTCGTAATCTACGAGCAGTACTTC
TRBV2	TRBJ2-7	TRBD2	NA	CASNPRTSGRLEQYF	TGTGCCAGCAACCCAAGAACTAGCGGGCGGCTCGAGCAGTACTTC
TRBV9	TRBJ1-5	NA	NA	CASSVDGSQPQHF	TGTGCCAGCAGCGTAGACGGTTCACAGCCCCAGCATTTT
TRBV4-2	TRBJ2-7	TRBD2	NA	CASSQDRGSYEQYF	TGTGCCAGCAGCCAAGATCGCGGGAGCTACGAGCAGTACTTC
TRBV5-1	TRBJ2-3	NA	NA	CASSLVGSTDTQYF	TGCGCCAGCAGCTTGGTCGGTAGCACAGATACGCAGTATTTT
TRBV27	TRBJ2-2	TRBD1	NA	CASTPGTVNTGELFF	TGTGCCAGCACTCCCGGGACAGTCAACACCGGGGAGCTGTTTTTT
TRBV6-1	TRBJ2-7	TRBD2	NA	CASSEGSGREREQYF	TGTGCCAGCAGTGAAGGAAGCGGGAGAGAACGCGAGCAGTACTTC
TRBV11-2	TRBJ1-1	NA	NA	CASSTHSGTEAFF	TGTGCCAGCAGCACCCACTCGGGCACTGAAGCTTTCTTT
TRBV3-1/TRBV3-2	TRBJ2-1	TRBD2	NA	CASSPSSAGDSEQFF	TGTGCCAGCAGCCCCTCTTCTGCGGGGGATTCGGAGCAGTTCTTC